This T cell receptor (beta chain) was recovered during a study of shared clonotypes between healthy human individuals. Libraries were prepared by immunoSEQ multiplex PCR; TCRdb keeps only in-frame clonotypes and omits some of them. The sample comprises about 87,000 clones, roughly half of which are singletons, and about 15% rests with the top ten. About this clone itself: A read error is the likely source, as a far larger clone sits one nucleotide away. At the DNA level, this CDR3 is encoded by other sequences in the same sample as well.

The CDR3 loop spans 13 amino acids. Germline V gene sequence: CDR1 GTSNPN, CDR2 SVGIG (reference sequence). The V call is TRBV30, the J call TRBJ1-5; no definite D call. Sequencing was carried out using PBMCs. The TCR sequence derives from a woman aged 35 to 49 in good health. Some clones in this sample may be carry-over from other donors' samples. In nucleotides, the CDR3 is TGTGCCTGGAGTTTAAGGGCCCGGCAGCCCCAGCATTTC. Its translation: CAWSLRARQPQHF.